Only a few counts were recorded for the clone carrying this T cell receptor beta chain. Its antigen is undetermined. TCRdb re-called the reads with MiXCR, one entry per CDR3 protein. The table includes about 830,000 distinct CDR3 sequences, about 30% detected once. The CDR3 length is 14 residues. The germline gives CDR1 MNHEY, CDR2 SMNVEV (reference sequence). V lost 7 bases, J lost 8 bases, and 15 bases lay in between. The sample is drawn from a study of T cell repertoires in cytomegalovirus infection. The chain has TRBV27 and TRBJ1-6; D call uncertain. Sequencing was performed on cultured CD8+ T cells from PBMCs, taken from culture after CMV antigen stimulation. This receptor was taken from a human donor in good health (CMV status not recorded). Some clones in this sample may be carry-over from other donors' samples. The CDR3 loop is CASTPDPMDSPLHF. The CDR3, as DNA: TGTGCCAGCACCCCTGACCCAATGGATTCACCCCTCCACTTT.